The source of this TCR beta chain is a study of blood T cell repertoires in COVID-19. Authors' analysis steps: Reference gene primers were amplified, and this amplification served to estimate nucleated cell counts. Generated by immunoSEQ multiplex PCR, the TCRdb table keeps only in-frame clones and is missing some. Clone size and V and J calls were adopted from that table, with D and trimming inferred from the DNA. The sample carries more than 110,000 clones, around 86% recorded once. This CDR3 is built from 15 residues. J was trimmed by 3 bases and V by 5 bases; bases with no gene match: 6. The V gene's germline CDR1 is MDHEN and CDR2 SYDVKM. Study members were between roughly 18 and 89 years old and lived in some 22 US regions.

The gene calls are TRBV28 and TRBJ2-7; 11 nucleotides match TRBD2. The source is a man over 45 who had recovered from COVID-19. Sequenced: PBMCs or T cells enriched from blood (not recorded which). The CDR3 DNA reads TGTGCCAGCAGTCAAACGGGACTAGCGGACTACGAGCAGTACTTC. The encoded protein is CASSQTGLADYEQYF.